A single sample gave rise to the 18 T cell receptor beta chains below, sequenced in a study of blood T cell repertoires in COVID-19. The repertoire was sequenced with immunoSEQ multiplex PCR; TCRdb's copy has only in-frame clones and lacks some. The sample has 300,000 to 400,000 clones; over 70% are singletons. Sequencing input: peripheral blood. These receptors came from a woman in her forties or fifties with COVID-19, enrolled during active disease.

This sequence joins TRBV7-2 and TRBJ2-1, with 10 bases that match TRBD2. Germline V gene data show CDR1 as SGHTA and CDR2 as FQGNSA. The ends lost 3 bases at V and 3 bases at J; junction bases unmatched: 2. This CDR3 has 15 residues. This chain's CDR3 is CASSLVAGGYNEQFF. The CDR3 bases are TGTGCCAGCAGCTTGGTAGCGGGAGGCTACAATGAGCAGTTCTTC.

This chain joins TRBV6-5 and TRBJ1-1; D might be TRBD1 (5 bases). Germline CDR1 MNHEY, CDR2 SVGAGI. V lost 5 bases and J lost 4, with 14 bases in between. The CDR3 has 14 amino acids. In DNA, the CDR3 is TGTGCCAGCAGTAAGACAGAGCCTGGCACTGAAGCTTTCTTT. This codes for CASSKTEPGTEAFF.

This clone has a single count. This CDR3 reads CASRGTVSYEQYF. The CDR3, as DNA: TGTGCCAGCAGGGGGACAGTCTCCTACGAGCAGTACTTC. V is TRBV11-2 and J is TRBJ2-7; 7 nucleotides line up with TRBD1. This CDR3 contains 13 residues. Germline values: CDR1 SGHAT, CDR2 FQNNGV. Trimming removed 6 bases from V and 0 bases from J; junction bases left unmatched: 2.

The rearrangement joins TRBV19 to TRBJ2-2, with TRBD1 matching 11 bases. CDR3 length equals 15 residues. The germline CDR1 and CDR2 sequences are LNHDA and SQIVND (reference sequence). Trimming cost V 2 bases and J 6 bases; bases outside gene matches: 2. CDR3 in DNA: TGTGCCAGTAGTATACGGACAGGGGGCTCCGGGGAGCTGTTTTTT. Translation: CASSIRTGGSGELFF.

The chain couples TRBV5-4 to TRBJ2-7, with 13 bases identical to TRBD2. Germline trimming cut 4 bases from V and 4 bases from J; bases unmatched to any gene: 5. The germline V gene has CDR1 SGHNT and CDR2 YYREEE (reference sequence). This CDR3 is 15 amino acids long. CDR3: CASSIGTSGTYEQYF. The CDR3 bases are TGTGCCAGCAGCATCGGGACTAGCGGGACTTACGAGCAGTACTTC.

V usage is TRBV11-3 and J usage is TRBJ1-6, with 7 bases lining up with TRBD1. Germline values: CDR1 SGHNT, CDR2 YENEEA. The junction had 12 bases not matched to a gene; V was cut back by 5 bases and J by 14 bases. CDR3 length equals 14 residues. The CDR3 nucleotides read TGTGCCAGCAGCGAGGGACAGCGTCGAGGTTCCCTCCACTTT. This translates into CASSEGQRRGSLHF.

This sequence joins TRBV30 and TRBJ2-7, with TRBD2 matching 7 bases. The CDR3 has 14 residues. V was pared by 0 bases and J by 2 bases, with 4 bases of the junction left unmatched. CDR1 and CDR2 (germline): GTSNPN, SVGIG (reference sequence). The CDR3 sequence: CAWSVAAGAYEQYF. CDR3 bases: TGTGCCTGGAGTGTCGCGGCGGGAGCCTACGAGCAGTACTTC.

V gene TRBV18 combines with J gene TRBJ2-1; no reliable D call. Germline-derived CDR1 and CDR2 are KGHSH and LQKENI. V dropped 4 bases and J dropped 4 bases, with 11 bases sitting between them. This CDR3 comprises 14 residues. CDR3 DNA: TGTGCCAGCTCACTGGGTACTACGTACAATGAGCAGTTCTTC. Translating gives CASSLGTTYNEQFF.

This clone has a handful of counts. This chain uses TRBV5-1 with TRBJ1-6, with 8 bases matching TRBD1. The CDR3 runs to 12 residues. Germline V gene sequence: CDR1 SGHRS, CDR2 YFSETQ. J lost 17 bases, V lost 4 bases, and 8 bases had no gene match. The CDR3 bases are TGCGCCAGCAGCCTAGGACAGGGCCCCATCCACTTT. Amino acids: CASSLGQGPIHF.

The CDR3 loop is CASSQDRAKQFF. CDR3 nucleotides: TGTGCCAGCAGTCAAGACAGGGCGAAGCAGTTCTTC. The V and J genes are TRBV7-8 and TRBJ2-1; 7 bases line up with TRBD1. The CDR3 sequence is 12 residues long. CDR1 is SGHVS, CDR2 FQNEAQ, per germline. The ends lost 6 bases at V and 11 bases at J; junction bases unmatched: 7.

For this clone: The sample holds other DNA sequences that translate to the same CDR3. The chain is built from TRBV30 and TRBJ1-5; D is possibly TRBD1 (6 bases). The CDR3 sequence is 14 residues long. Deletions cut 3 bases from V and 1 base from J, with 10 bases between. Per germline, CDR1 GTSNPN and CDR2 SVGIG (reference sequence). The CDR3 is CAWSAGTSNQPQHF. The CDR3 DNA follows: TGTGCCTGGAGCGCCGGGACAAGCAATCAGCCCCAGCATTTT.

The chain carries TRBV19 and TRBJ1-1; D is ambiguous. From germline, CDR1 is LNHDA and CDR2 SQIVND (reference sequence). The length of the CDR3 is 12 residues. V dropped 10 bases and J dropped 3 bases, with 12 bases sitting between them. The CDR3 sequence: CATNAGYTEAFF. The DNA for the CDR3 is TGTGCCACAAACGCGGGGTACACTGAAGCTTTCTTT.

The chain uses TRBV29-1 and TRBJ2-3; 7 bases align to TRBD1. CDR1 is SQVTM, CDR2 ANQGSEA, per germline. The J segment lost 8 bases and the V segment lost 5 bases, leaving 13 bases of the junction unmatched. There are 14 residues in the CDR3. In nucleotides, the CDR3 is TGCAGCGTTTCCCTCGGGACAGAGGACGGTACGCAGTATTTT. It yields the protein CSVSLGTEDGTQYF.

The V gene is TRBV6-5, the J gene TRBJ2-7, with 10 bases that match TRBD2. V gave up 0 bases and J gave up 1 base; unmatched junction bases: 3. CDR1 is MNHEY, CDR2 SVGAGI, per germline. The CDR3 is 16 residues long. CDR3 DNA: TGTGCCAGCAGTTACTCTGCTAGCGGGAGTTCCTACGAGCAGTACTTC. It encodes CASSYSASGSSYEQYF.

This clone has a handful of counts. J is TRBJ2-3 and V is TRBV30; TRBD1 matches at 8 bases. The CDR3 is made up of 13 amino acids. Germline trimming cut 4 bases from V and 4 bases from J; bases unmatched to any gene: 4. The germline CDR1 and CDR2 sequences are GTSNPN and SVGIG (reference sequence). The CDR3 reads CAWKGTGPDTQYF. In DNA, the CDR3 is TGTGCCTGGAAGGGGACAGGTCCAGATACGCAGTATTTT.

A single count supports this clone. The chain employs TRBV7-9 and TRBJ2-7; D is uncertain. Germline V gives CDR1 SEHNR, CDR2 FQNEAQ (reference sequence). V lost 3 bases to trimming and J lost 4 bases, with 16 bases between them. This CDR3 contains 15 residues. CDR3 loop: CASSFEDSPGYEQYF. The CDR3 nucleotides read TGTGCCAGCAGCTTTGAAGACTCACCTGGTTACGAGCAGTACTTC.

For this clone: The germline gene is not matched at one end of the junction; a read error may be the cause. The V and J genes are TRBV12-3 or TRBV12-4 and TRBJ2-7; 10 positions match TRBD2. This CDR3 has 13 residues. The CDR3 loop is CASSLAGVYEQYF. The CDR3 DNA sequence: TGTGCCAGCAGTCTAGCGGGAGTTTACGAGCAGTACTTC.

This sequence joins TRBV29-1 and TRBJ2-2, with 12 nucleotides matching TRBD1. The germline V gene encodes CDR1 SQVTM and CDR2 ANQGSEA. V shed 4 bases, J shed 6 bases, and the junction held 3 bases outside the gene matches. The CDR3 is 14 residues long. The CDR3 region is CSVVGDRGPGELFF. The CDR3, as DNA: TGCAGCGTTGTAGGGGACAGGGGGCCCGGGGAGCTGTTTTTT.